The 20 T cell receptor beta chains in this list originate from one sample, sequenced in a study of shared clonotypes between healthy human individuals. TCRdb's table, derived via immunoSEQ multiplex PCR, lists solely in-frame clones and lacks some. The sample comprises 2 million to 2.5 million clones, 85% to 95% of which are singletons, and 0.35% to 0.5% rests with the top ten. Material: naive CD4+ T cells from PBMCs. Noted subset: CD45RA+ positively selected. All receptors derive from a man aged 18 to 30 in good health. Some clones in this sample may be carry-over from other donors' samples.

The V gene is TRBV29-1, the J gene TRBJ1-3; D not resolved. Germline V lookup: CDR1 SQVTM, CDR2 ANQGSEA. Trimming took off 5 bases at V and 4 bases at J, with 12 bases between the two ends. This CDR3 is 13 amino acids long. CDR3 protein: CSVCTVGGNTIYF. The CDR3 DNA reads as TGCAGCGTTTGTACAGTCGGAGGAAACACCATATATTTT. Full variable domain (rest looked up from reference TRBV29-1 and TRBJ1-3): SAVISQKPSRDICQRGTSLTIQCQVDSQVTMMFWYRQQPGQSLTLIATANQGSEATYESGFVIDKFPISRPNLTFSTLTVSNMSPEDSSIYLCSVCTVGGNTIYFGEGSWLTVV.

V and J are TRBV7-3 and TRBJ2-3; no definite D call. CDR1 and CDR2 (germline): SGHTA, FQGTGA. The length of the CDR3 is 16 residues. V dropped 5 bases and J dropped 1 base, with 16 bases sitting between them. CDR3: CASSQAVVPGTDTQYF. The DNA of the CDR3 is TGTGCCAGCAGCCAAGCTGTGGTCCCTGGCACAGATACGCAGTATTTT.

The chain joins TRBV6-5 to TRBJ2-2; D may be TRBD2 (6 bases). V was shortened by 6 bases and J by 3 bases, with 14 bases between the two germline ends. Germline CDR1 reads MNHEY; CDR2 reads SVGAGI. The CDR3 is 15 amino acids. The CDR3 bases are TGTGCCAGCAGGGGGGGACTGGGTCACACCGGGGAGCTGTTTTTT. This encodes CASRGGLGHTGELFF.

This chain uses TRBV30 with TRBJ2-1; D is uncertain. Per the germline V gene, CDR1 is GTSNPN and CDR2 is SVGIG (reference sequence). Trimming took 3 bases from V and 15 from J, leaving 18 bases between them. The CDR3 is 12 amino acids. The CDR3 loop reads CAWRPYSSQAFF. In DNA form, the CDR3 reads TGTGCCTGGAGGCCGTACTCTAGTCAGGCGTTCTTC.

The V gene is TRBV11-2, the J gene TRBJ2-2; the D call may be TRBD1 or TRBD2 (5 bases each). The CDR3 runs to 13 residues. Trimming left V 6 bases short and J 6 bases short, with 11 bases between. Germline V gene data show CDR1 as SGHAT and CDR2 as FQNNGV. The CDR3 nucleotides are TGTGCCAGCAGTTACAGAGGGGCCGGGGAGCTGTTTTTT. This encodes CASSYRGAGELFF. Complete variable domain (other parts from reference TRBV11-2 and TRBJ2-2): EAGVAQSPRYKIIEKRQSVAFWCNPISGHATLYWYQQILGQGPKLLIQFQNNGVVDDSQLPKDRFSAERLKGVDSTLKIQPAKLEDSAVYLCASSYRGAGELFFGEGSRLTVL.

The chain is built from TRBV5-1 and TRBJ1-1, with 7 nucleotides matching TRBD1. J gave up 4 bases and V 4 bases, and 7 bases lay outside the gene matches. This CDR3 has 14 amino acids. The germline gives CDR1 SGHRS, CDR2 YFSETQ. The CDR3 loop is CASSVTAGGTEAFF. DNA for the CDR3: TGCGCCAGCAGCGTGACGGCAGGGGGCACTGAAGCTTTCTTT.

The J gene is TRBJ2-3, the V gene TRBV4-2, with 9 bases matching TRBD1. The ends lost 3 bases at V and 4 bases at J; junction bases unmatched: 14. This CDR3 is 18 amino acids long. The germline V gene encodes CDR1 LGHNA and CDR2 YNFKEQ. The CDR3 nucleotides are TGTGCCAGCAGCCAGGCACACAGGGGGCAGTCCCCCGCAGATACGCAGTATTTT. It encodes CASSQAHRGQSPADTQYF.

Comment on this clone: Within the sample, other DNA sequences also encode this same CDR3. The J gene is TRBJ1-5, the V gene TRBV7-2, with D unresolved. Between the trimmed V and J ends, which lost 3 bases and 6 bases, there was a span of 9 bases. CDR3 length: 13 amino acids. Per germline, CDR1 SGHTA and CDR2 FQGNSA. The CDR3 reads CASSFSRVQPQHF. The DNA of the CDR3 is TGTGCCAGCAGCTTCTCAAGGGTTCAGCCCCAGCATTTT.

This chain connects TRBV7-3 to TRBJ2-6; 8 bases agree with TRBD2. The CDR3 runs 17 residues. Losses at the gene ends were 5 bases for V and 2 bases for J; bases not matched to a gene: 8. The germline V gene has CDR1 SGHTA and CDR2 FQGTGA. CDR3 sequence: CASSRRVAGPGANVLTF. The CDR3 DNA reads as TGTGCCAGCAGCCGACGGGTAGCGGGACCTGGGGCCAACGTCCTGACTTTC. Filled out from reference TRBV7-3 and TRBJ2-6, the complete variable domain reads GAGVSQTPSNKVTEKGKYVELRCDPISGHTALYWYRQSLGQGPEFLIYFQGTGAADDSGLPNDRFFAVRPEGSVSTLKIQRTERGDSAVYLCASSRRVAGPGANVLTFGAGSRLTVL.

This chain connects TRBV11-2 to TRBJ1-3; D is unclear. Germline CDR1 reads SGHAT; CDR2 reads FQNNGV. The CDR3 length is 15 residues. V shed 1 base and J shed 0 bases, with 7 bases lying between them. The CDR3 region has the DNA TGTGCCAGCAGCTTAGGCATAAACTCTGGAAACACCATATATTTT. It translates to CASSLGINSGNTIYF.

About this clone: Within the sample, other DNA sequences also encode this same CDR3. This rearrangement joins TRBV18 to TRBJ1-4; 10 bases map to TRBD1. The CDR3 runs 14 residues. V gave up 3 bases and J gave up 8 bases; unmatched junction bases: 3. Per the germline V gene, CDR1 is KGHSH and CDR2 is LQKENI. The CDR3 DNA is TGTGCCAGCTCACCCGGGACAGGGGACGAAAAACTGTTTTTT. Translating it yields CASSPGTGDEKLFF.

This clone was counted only a few times. Other DNA sequences from this sample encode an identical CDR3 as well. The rearrangement links TRBV10-3 to TRBJ2-7; D unclear. Germline values: CDR1 ENHRY, CDR2 SYGVKD. Trimming stripped 0 bases from V and 6 bases from J, with 3 bases between. The CDR3 spans 11 residues. CDR3 loop: CAISESGEQYF. In nucleotides, the CDR3 is TGTGCCATCAGTGAGTCTGGCGAGCAGTACTTC.

The chain carries TRBV5-1 and TRBJ1-1, with D maybe TRBD1 (6 bases). CDR1 is SGHRS, CDR2 YFSETQ, per germline. CDR3 length equals 14 residues. Trimming shortened V by 2 bases and J by 3 bases, and 11 bases separated the two germline ends. The CDR3 DNA sequence: TGCGCCAGCAGCTTAGACAGGAGTTACACTGAAGCTTTCTTT. Its protein product is CASSLDRSYTEAFF.

This clone has only one observation. The rearrangement joins TRBV18 to TRBJ2-5; the match to TRBD2 covers 8 bases. V dropped 5 bases and J dropped 7; count of bases not matched to a gene: 9. The CDR3 has 14 amino acids. The germline V gene encodes CDR1 KGHSH and CDR2 LQKENI. DNA of the CDR3: TGTGCCAGCTCATTGGAAGCGGGAGATGGGACCCAGTACTTC. Protein product: CASSLEAGDGTQYF.

The chain joins TRBV2 to TRBJ1-4; 11 positions match TRBD1. With V trimmed by 6 bases and J by 6 bases, 3 bases remained unmatched. In germline, CDR1 is SNHLY, CDR2 FYNNEI. The CDR3 is 14 amino acids. CDR3 sequence: CASRRDRGYEKLFF. CDR3 DNA: TGTGCCAGCAGGAGGGACAGGGGGTATGAAAAACTGTTTTTT.

The chain links TRBV28 to TRBJ1-1; TRBD1 aligns across 8 bases. V dropped 5 bases and J dropped 2; count of bases not matched to a gene: 7. The CDR3 consists of 15 residues. Germline loops: CDR1 MDHEN, CDR2 SYDVKM. CDR3 loop: CASSAWTGINTEAFF. In nucleotides, the CDR3 is TGTGCCAGCAGTGCCTGGACAGGGATCAACACTGAAGCTTTCTTT.

The rearrangement links TRBV4-1 to TRBJ1-5, with D hard to call. The CDR3 loop spans 15 amino acids. V gave up 1 base and J gave up 0 bases, with 7 bases separating them. Germline V gene lookup returns CDR1 MGHRA and CDR2 YSYEKL. CDR3 loop: CASSQGQVSNQPQHF. In DNA, the CDR3 is TGCGCCAGCAGCCAAGGTCAAGTTAGCAATCAGCCCCAGCATTTT.

This sequence joins TRBV28 and TRBJ2-2, with a possible D match to TRBD2 (6 bases). CDR3 size: 15 residues. Trimming left V 11 bases short and J 4 bases short, with 20 bases between. Germline-derived CDR1 and CDR2 are MDHEN and SYDVKM. Here the CDR3 DNA reads TGTGCCGTACCACGGGAGAACCAACTCACCGGGGAGCTGTTTTTT. Its translation: CAVPRENQLTGELFF. Drawing the rest from reference TRBV28 and TRBJ2-2, the complete variable domain is DVKVTQSSRYLVKRTGEKVFLECVQDMDHENMFWYRQDPGLGLRLIYFSYDVKMKEKGDIPEGYSVSREKKERFSLILESASTNQTSMYLCAVPRENQLTGELFFGEGSRLTVL.

The V gene is TRBV6-4, the J gene TRBJ2-1, with D tentatively TRBD1 (5 bases). CDR1 and CDR2 from the germline V gene are MRHNA and SNTAGT. This CDR3 has 13 amino acids. V shed 6 bases and J shed 7 bases, with 13 bases lying between them. Here the CDR3 DNA reads TGTGCCAGCAGCCTTGACAGACCGAATGAGCAGTTCTTC. Protein product: CASSLDRPNEQFF.

The chain carries TRBV10-1 and TRBJ2-7; TRBD2 matches at 8 bases. The V segment lost 8 bases and the J segment 3 bases; nucleotides outside the gene matches: 6. The CDR3 consists of 13 residues. Germline assignment: CDR1 WNHNN and CDR2 SYGVQD (reference sequence). As DNA, the CDR3 is TGCGCCAGCTCCAGCGGGAGTGACTACGAGCAGTACTTC. As protein: CASSSGSDYEQYF.